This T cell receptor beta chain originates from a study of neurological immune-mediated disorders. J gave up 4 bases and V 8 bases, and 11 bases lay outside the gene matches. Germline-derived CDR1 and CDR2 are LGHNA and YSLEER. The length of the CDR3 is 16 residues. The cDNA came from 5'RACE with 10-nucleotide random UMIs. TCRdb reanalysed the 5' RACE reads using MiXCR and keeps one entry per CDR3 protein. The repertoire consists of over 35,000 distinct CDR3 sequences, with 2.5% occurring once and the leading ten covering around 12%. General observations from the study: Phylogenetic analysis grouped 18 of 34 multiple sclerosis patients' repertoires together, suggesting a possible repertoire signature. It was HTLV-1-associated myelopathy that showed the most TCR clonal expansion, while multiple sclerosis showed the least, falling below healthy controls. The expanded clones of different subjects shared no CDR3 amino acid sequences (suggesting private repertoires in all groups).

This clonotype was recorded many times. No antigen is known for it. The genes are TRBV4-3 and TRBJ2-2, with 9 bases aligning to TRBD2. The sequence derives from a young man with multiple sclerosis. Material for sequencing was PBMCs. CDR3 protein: CASSPSSGTSTGELFF. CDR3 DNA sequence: TGCGCCAGCTCACCGTCTAGCGGGACTAGCACCGGGGAGCTGTTTTTT.